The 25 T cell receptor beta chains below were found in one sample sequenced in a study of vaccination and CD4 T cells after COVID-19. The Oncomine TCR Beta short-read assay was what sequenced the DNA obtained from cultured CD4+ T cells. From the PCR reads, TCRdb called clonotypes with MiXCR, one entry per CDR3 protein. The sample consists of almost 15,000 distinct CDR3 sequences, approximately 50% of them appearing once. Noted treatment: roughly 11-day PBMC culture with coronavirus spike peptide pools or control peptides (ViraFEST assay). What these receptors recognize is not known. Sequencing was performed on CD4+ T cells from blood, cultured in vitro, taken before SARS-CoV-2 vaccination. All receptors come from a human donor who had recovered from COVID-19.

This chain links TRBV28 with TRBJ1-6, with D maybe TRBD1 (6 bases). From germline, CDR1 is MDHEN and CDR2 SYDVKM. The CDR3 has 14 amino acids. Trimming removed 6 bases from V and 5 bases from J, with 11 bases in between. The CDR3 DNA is TGTGCCAGCAGCAGACAGGCCCATAATTCACCCCTCCACTTT. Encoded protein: CASSRQAHNSPLHF.

The CDR3 nucleotides are TGTGCCAGCAGCAATGAGGGGCTAGCGGGGGGGAGCACAGATACGCAGTATTTT. Encoded protein: CASSNEGLAGGSTDTQYF. The chain links TRBV7-9 to TRBJ2-3, with TRBD2 matching 12 bases. Trimming took 5 bases from V and 0 from J; bases not matched to a gene: 9. From germline, CDR1 is SEHNR and CDR2 FQNEAQ (reference sequence). CDR3 length equals 18 residues.

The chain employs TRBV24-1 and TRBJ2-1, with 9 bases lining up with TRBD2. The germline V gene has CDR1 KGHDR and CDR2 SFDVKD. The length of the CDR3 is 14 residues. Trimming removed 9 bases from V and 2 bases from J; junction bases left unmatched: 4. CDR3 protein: CATSLAGPYNEQFF. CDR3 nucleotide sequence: TGTGCCACCTCCCTAGCGGGGCCCTACAATGAGCAGTTCTTC.

As DNA, the CDR3 is TGTGCCATCAGTGACGGGGCAGGGAACACAGATACGCAGTATTTT. It is translated as CAISDGAGNTDTQYF. This chain connects TRBV10-3 to TRBJ2-3; perhaps D is TRBD1 or TRBD2 (5 bases each). Germline values: CDR1 ENHRY, CDR2 SYGVKD. CDR3 length: 15 amino acids. Trimming cost V 3 bases and J 2 bases, with 12 bases left between them.

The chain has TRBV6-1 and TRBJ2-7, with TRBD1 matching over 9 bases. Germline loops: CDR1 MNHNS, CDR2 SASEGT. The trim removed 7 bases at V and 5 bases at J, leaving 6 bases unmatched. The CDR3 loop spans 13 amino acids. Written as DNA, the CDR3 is TGTGCCAGCATGGGACAGGGCGGCAACGAGCAGTACTTC. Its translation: CASMGQGGNEQYF.

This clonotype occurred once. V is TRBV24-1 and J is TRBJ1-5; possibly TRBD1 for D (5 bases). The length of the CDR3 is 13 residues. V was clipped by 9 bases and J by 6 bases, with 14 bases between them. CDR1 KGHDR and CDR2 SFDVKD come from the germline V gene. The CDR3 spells CATSQATAQPQHF. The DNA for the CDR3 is TGTGCCACCTCACAGGCAACCGCTCAGCCCCAGCATTTT.

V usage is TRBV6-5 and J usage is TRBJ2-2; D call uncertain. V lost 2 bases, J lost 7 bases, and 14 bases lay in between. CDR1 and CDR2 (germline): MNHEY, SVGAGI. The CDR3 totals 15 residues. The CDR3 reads CASSYDELRVGELFF. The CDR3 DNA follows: TGTGCCAGCAGTTACGATGAGCTCCGGGTCGGGGAGCTGTTTTTT.

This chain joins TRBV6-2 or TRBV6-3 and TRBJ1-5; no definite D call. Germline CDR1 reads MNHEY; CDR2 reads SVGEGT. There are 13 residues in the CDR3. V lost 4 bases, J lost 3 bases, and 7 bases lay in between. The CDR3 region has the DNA TGTGCCAGCAGTTCCTATACCAATCAGCCCCAGCATTTT. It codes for CASSSYTNQPQHF.

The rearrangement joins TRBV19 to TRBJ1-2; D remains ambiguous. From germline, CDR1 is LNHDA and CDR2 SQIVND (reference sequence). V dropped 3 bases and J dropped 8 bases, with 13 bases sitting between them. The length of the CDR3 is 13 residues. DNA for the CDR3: TGTGCCAGTAGTATCATGAGAGGGTCCGGCTACACCTTC. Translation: CASSIMRGSGYTF. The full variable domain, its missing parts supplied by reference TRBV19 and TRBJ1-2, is DGGITQSPKYLFRKEGQNVTLSCEQNLNHDAMYWYRQDPGQGLRLIYYSQIVNDFQKGDIAEGYSVSREKKESFPLTVTSAQKNPTAFYLCASSIMRGSGYTFGSGTRLTVV.

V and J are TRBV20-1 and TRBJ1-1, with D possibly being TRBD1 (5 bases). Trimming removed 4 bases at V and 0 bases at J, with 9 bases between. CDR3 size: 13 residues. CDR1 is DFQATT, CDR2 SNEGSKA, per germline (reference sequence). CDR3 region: CSAIRALNTEAFF. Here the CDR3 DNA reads TGCAGTGCTATCAGGGCACTGAACACTGAAGCTTTCTTT.

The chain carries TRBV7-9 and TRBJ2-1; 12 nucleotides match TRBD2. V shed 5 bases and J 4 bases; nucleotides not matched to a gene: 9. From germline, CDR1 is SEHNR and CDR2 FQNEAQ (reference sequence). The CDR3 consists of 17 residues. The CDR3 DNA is TGTGCCAGCAGCCGCGGGGCTAGCGGGGGGGATTACAATGAGCAGTTCTTC. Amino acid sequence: CASSRGASGGDYNEQFF.

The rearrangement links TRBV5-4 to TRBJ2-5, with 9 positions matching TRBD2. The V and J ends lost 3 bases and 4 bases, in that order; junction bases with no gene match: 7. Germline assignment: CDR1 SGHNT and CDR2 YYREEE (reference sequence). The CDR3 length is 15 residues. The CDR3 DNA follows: TGTGCCAGCAGCTCTACTAGCGGGCACGTAGAGACCCAGTACTTC. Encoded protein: CASSSTSGHVETQYF.

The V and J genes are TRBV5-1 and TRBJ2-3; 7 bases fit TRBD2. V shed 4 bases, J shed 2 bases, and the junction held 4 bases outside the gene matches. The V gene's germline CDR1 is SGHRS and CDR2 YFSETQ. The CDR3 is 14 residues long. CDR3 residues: CASSRGSLTDTQYF. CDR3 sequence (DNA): TGCGCCAGCAGCCGCGGGAGTCTCACAGATACGCAGTATTTT.

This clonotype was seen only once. In DNA, the CDR3 is TGTGCCAGCAGCTACGGACTAGCAGTTTTAAATGAGCAGTTCTTC. This codes for CASSYGLAVLNEQFF. The rearrangement joins TRBV11-3 to TRBJ2-1; 8 nucleotides line up with TRBD2. Germline assignment: CDR1 SGHNT and CDR2 YENEEA. This CDR3 region has 15 residues. The V gene end was trimmed by 4 bases and the J gene end by 7 bases; junction bases not matched to a gene: 9.

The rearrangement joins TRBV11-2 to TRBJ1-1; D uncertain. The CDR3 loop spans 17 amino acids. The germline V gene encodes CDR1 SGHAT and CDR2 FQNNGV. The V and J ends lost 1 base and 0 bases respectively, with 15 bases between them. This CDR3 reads CASSLGLGGRLNTEAFF. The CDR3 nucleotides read TGTGCCAGCAGCTTAGGCCTAGGTGGCAGGCTGAACACTGAAGCTTTCTTT.

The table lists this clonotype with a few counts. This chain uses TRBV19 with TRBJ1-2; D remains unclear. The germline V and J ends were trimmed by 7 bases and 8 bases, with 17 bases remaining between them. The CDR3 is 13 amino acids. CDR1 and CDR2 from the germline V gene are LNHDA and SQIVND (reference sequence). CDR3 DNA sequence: TGTGCCAGTACAATTACCCACAGTGGGGGCTACACCTTC. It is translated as CASTITHSGGYTF.

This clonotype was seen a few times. The CDR3 DNA reads TGTGCCATCAGGTTGGGTGGGGACACTGAAGCTTTCTTT. Protein sequence: CAIRLGGDTEAFF. The chain links TRBV10-3 to TRBJ1-1, with D uncertain. The CDR3 totals 13 residues. Germline assignment: CDR1 ENHRY and CDR2 SYGVKD. V gave up 6 bases and J gave up 3 bases, with 11 bases separating them.

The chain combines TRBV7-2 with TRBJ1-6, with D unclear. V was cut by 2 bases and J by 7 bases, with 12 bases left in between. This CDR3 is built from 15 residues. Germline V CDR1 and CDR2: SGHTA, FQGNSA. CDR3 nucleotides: TGTGCCAGCAGCTTAAATCAGGTCCAGAATTCACCCCTCCACTTT. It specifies CASSLNQVQNSPLHF.

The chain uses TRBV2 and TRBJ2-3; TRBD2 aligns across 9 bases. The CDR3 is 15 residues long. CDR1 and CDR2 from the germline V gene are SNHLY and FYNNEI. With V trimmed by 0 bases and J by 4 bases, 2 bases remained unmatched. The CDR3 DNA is TGTGCCAGCAGTGAAGCGGGACTAGCATCAGATACGCAGTATTTT. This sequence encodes CASSEAGLASDTQYF.

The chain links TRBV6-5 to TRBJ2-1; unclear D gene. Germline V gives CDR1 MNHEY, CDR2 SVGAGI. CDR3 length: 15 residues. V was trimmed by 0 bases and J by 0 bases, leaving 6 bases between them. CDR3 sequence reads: CASSYSGFSYNEQFF. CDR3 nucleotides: TGTGCCAGCAGTTACTCGGGATTCTCCTACAATGAGCAGTTCTTC.

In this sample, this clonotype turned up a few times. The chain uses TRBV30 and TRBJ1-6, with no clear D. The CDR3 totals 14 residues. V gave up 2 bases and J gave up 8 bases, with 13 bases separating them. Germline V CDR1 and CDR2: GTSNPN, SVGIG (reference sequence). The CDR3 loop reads CAWSPDAGDSPLHF. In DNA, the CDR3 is TGTGCCTGGAGTCCCGACGCCGGGGATTCACCCCTCCACTTT.

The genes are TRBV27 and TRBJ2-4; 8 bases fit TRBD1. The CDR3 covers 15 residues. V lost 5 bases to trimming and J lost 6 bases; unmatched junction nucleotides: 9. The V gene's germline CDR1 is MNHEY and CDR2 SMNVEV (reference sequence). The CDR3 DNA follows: TGTGCCAGCAGTACTGCCGGGACAGGAGGAAACATTCAGTACTTC. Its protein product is CASSTAGTGGNIQYF.

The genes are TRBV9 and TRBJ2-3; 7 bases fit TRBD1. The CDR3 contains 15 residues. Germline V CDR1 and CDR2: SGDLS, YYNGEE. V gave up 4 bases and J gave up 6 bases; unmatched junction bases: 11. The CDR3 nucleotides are TGTGCCAGCAGCCCCCGAGAGGGGGCCGGGGATACGCAGTATTTT. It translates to CASSPREGAGDTQYF.

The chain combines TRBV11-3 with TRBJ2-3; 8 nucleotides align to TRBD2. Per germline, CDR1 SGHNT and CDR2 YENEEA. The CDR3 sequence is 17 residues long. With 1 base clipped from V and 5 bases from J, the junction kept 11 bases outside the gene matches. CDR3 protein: CASSLAPPGGPGDTQYF. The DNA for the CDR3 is TGTGCCAGCAGCTTAGCCCCCCCGGGAGGGCCGGGAGATACGCAGTATTTT.

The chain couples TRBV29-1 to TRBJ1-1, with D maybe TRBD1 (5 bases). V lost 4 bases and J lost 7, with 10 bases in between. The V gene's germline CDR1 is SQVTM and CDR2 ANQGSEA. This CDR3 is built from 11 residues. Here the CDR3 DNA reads TGCAGCGTTGTGACAGCCCTTGAAGCTTTCTTT. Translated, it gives CSVVTALEAFF.